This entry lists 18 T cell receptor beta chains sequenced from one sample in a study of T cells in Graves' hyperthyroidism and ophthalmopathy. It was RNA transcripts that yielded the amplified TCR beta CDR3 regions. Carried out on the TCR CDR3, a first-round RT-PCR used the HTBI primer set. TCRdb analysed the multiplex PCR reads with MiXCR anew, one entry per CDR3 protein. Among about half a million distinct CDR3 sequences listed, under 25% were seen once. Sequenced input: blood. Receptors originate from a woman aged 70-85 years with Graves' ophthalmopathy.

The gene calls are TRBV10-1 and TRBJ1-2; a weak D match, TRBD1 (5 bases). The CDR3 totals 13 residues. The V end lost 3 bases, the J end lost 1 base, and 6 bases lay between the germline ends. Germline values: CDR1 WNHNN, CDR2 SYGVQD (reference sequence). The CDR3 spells CASSDDSNYGYTF. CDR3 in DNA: TGCGCCAGCAGTGATGACAGTAACTATGGCTACACCTTC.

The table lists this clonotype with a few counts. The CDR3 reads CSAKDGNSNQPQHF. For the CDR3, the DNA is TGCAGCGCTAAAGACGGGAATAGCAATCAGCCCCAGCATTTT. This chain connects TRBV29-1 to TRBJ1-5; D uncertain. CDR1 and CDR2 from the germline V gene are SQVTM and ANQGSEA. CDR3 length equals 14 residues. Deletions cut 7 bases from V and 0 bases from J, with 13 bases between.

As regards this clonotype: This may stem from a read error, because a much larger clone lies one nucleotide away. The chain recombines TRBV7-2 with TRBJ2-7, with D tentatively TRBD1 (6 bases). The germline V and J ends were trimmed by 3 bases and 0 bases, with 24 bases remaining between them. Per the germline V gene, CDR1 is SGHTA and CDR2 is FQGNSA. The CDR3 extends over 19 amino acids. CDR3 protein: CASSFPSRQEAQLSYEQYF. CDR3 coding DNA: TGTGCCAGCAGCTTTCCTTCTCGACAGGAGGCTCAACTCTCCTACGAGCAGTACTTC.

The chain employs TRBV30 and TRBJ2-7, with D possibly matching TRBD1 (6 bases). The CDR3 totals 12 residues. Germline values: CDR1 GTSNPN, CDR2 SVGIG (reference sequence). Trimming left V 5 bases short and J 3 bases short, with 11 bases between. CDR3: CAWARTDYEQYF. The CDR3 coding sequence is TGTGCCTGGGCAAGGACAGACTACGAGCAGTACTTC.

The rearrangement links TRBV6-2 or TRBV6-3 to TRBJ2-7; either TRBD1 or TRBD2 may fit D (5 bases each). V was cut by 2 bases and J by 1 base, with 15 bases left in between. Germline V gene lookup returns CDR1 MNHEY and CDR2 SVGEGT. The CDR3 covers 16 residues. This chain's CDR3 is CASSYPLGTPSYEQYF. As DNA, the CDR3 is TGTGCCAGCAGTTACCCTCTCGGGACGCCGTCCTACGAGCAGTACTTC.

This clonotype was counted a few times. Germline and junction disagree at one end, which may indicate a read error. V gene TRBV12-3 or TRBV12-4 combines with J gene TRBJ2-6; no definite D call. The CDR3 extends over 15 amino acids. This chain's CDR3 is CASNLGFAGANVLTF. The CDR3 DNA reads TGTGCCAGCAATTTAGGGTTTGCTGGGGCCAACGTCCTGACTTTC.

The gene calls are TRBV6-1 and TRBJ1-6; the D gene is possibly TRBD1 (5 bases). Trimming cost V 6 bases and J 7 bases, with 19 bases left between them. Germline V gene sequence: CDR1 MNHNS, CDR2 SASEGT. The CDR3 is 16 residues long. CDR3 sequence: CASRGSSGGLNSPLHF. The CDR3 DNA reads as TGTGCCAGCAGGGGAAGCAGCGGGGGTTTAAATTCACCCCTCCACTTT.

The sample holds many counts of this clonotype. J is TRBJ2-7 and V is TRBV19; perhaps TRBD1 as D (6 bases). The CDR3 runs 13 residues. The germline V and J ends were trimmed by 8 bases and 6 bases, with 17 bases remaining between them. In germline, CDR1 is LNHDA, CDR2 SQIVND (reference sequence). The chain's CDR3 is CASGEQGFGEQYF. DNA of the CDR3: TGTGCCAGTGGGGAACAGGGCTTCGGCGAGCAGTACTTC.

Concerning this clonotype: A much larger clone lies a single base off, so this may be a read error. Here the CDR3 reads CAGSLAEAGGLNEQFF. The CDR3 coding sequence is TGTGCCGGCAGTTTAGCTGAAGCGGGGGGACTCAATGAGCAGTTCTTC. The rearrangement joins TRBV12-3 or TRBV12-4 to TRBJ2-1; 9 bases line up with TRBD2. This CDR3 has 16 residues.

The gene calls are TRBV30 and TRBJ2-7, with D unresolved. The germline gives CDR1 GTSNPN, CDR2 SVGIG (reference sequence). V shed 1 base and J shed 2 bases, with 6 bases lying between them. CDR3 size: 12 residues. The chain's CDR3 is CAWSATAYEQYF. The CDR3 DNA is TGTGCCTGGAGTGCGACGGCCTACGAGCAGTACTTC.

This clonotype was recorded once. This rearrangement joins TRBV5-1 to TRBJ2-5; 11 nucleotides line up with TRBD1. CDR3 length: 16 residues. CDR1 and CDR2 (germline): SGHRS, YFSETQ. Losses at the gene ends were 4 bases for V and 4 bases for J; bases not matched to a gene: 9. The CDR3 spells CASSLTPGQGGETQYF. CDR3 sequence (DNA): TGCGCCAGCAGCCTAACTCCGGGACAGGGGGGAGAGACCCAGTACTTC.

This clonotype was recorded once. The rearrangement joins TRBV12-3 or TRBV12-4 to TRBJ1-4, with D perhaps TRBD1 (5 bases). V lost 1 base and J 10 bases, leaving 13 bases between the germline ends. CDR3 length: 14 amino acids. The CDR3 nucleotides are TGTGCCAGCAGTTTAGAGGAGGGACGGAGAAAACTGTTTTTT. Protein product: CASSLEEGRRKLFF.

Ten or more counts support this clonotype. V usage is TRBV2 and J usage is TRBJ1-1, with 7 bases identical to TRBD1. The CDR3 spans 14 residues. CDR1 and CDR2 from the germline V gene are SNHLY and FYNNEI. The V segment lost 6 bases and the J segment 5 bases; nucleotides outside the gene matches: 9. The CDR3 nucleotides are TGTGCCAGCAGCCCGGACAGGATGGGTACTGAAGCTTTCTTT. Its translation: CASSPDRMGTEAFF.

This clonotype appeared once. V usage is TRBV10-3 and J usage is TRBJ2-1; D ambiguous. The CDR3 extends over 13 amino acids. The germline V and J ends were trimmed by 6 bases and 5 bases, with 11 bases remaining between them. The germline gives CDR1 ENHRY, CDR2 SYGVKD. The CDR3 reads CAISIDTDNEQFF. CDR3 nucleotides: TGTGCCATCAGCATAGACACGGACAATGAGCAGTTCTTC.

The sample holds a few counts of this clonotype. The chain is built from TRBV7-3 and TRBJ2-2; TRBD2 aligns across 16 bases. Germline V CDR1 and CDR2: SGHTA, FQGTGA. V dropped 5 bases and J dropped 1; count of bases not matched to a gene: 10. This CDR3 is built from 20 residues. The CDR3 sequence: CASSPRGTSGRAVNTGELFF. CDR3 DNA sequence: TGTGCCAGCAGCCCACGGGGGACTAGCGGGAGGGCCGTGAACACCGGGGAGCTGTTTTTT.

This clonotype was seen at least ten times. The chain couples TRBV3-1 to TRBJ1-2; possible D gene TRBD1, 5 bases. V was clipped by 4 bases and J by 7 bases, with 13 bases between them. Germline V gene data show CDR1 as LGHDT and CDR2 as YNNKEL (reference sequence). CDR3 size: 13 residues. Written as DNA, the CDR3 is TGTGCCAGCAGCCCCGGGACCCTCTCTGGCTACACCTTC. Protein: CASSPGTLSGYTF.

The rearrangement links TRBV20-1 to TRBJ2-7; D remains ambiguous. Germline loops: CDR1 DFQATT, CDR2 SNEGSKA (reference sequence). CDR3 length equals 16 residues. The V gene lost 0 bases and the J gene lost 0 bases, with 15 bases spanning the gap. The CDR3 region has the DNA TGCAGTGCTAGAGACCTGGTTTTGGGGAACTCCTACGAGCAGTACTTC. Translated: CSARDLVLGNSYEQYF.

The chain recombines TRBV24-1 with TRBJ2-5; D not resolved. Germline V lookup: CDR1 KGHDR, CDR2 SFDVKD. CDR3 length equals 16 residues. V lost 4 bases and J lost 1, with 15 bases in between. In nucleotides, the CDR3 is TGTGCCACCAGTGACGATGCCCGGCAAATCCAAGAGACCCAGTACTTC. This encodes CATSDDARQIQETQYF.